This T cell receptor beta chain was recorded in a study of low-dose radiotherapy and immunotherapy resistance in tumors. For the study at large: Treatment of Cohort 2 consisted of 1 Gy per fraction every two weeks, amounting to 13 Gy over 26 weeks. The drug cyclophosphamide was given into a vein at 200 mg/m2 every two weeks, one day before radiation and immunotherapy.

Time point noted: before trial treatment. Patients who could take part had advanced solid tumors with no tumor-infiltrating lymphocytes. The CDR3 contains 15 residues. Trimming took off 3 bases at V and 0 bases at J, with 11 bases between the two ends. The germline gives CDR1 KGHSH, CDR2 LQKENI. Covering alpha and beta chains, TRAV- and TRBV-specific primers were used for the first-strand cDNA. The authors amplified TCRs for 15 to 25 PCR cycles with a constant-region primer and a V-primer adapter. TCRdb re-called the reads with MiXCR, one entry per CDR3 protein. The data show tens of thousands of distinct CDR3 sequences, with roughly a sixth seen just once and less than 3% held by the top ten.

The chain joins TRBV18 to TRBJ1-1; possible D gene TRBD1, 5 bases. The receptor was isolated from a male donor with prostate cancer. The sample consisted of PBMCs, taken before treatment. The DNA of the CDR3 is TGTGCCAGCTCACCCACAGAGGGGATGAACACTGAAGCTTTCTTT. Translated, it gives CASSPTEGMNTEAFF.